These T cell receptor beta chains were read from a single sample in a study of cytomegalovirus exposure and HLA in healthy donors. The table came from immunoSEQ multiplex PCR; TCRdb's copy has only in-frame clones and leaves some out. The repertoire holds about 300,000 clones, with roughly 90% as singletons. The sample comprised PBMCs. These receptors came from a young woman in good health and CMV-seronegative. Each CDR3 is given with its conserved first and last residue. A D gene is named only where the DNA matches it firmly. For some rows the clone size is stated as once, few or many, or as a class when expanded; others skip it.

v_gene	j_gene	abundance	d_gene	CDR3aa	CDR3nt
TRBV15	TRBJ2-5	NA	NA	CATSSRTLQETQYF	TGTGCCACCAGCAGTAGGACACTCCAAGAGACCCAGTACTTC
TRBV19	TRBJ2-6	once	TRBD1	CASRAAGDSRFSGANVLTF	TGTGCCAGTAGGGCTGCCGGGGACAGCCGCTTCTCTGGGGCCAACGTCCTGACTTTC
TRBV7-2	TRBJ2-1	NA	NA	CASSLIPTSRTEQFF	TGTGCCAGCAGCCTGATACCGACTAGTCGCACTGAGCAGTTCTTC
TRBV9	TRBJ2-3	NA	TRBD2	CASSAAAGGTDTQYF	TGTGCCAGCAGCGCTGCAGCGGGGGGCACAGATACGCAGTATTTT
TRBV27	TRBJ1-2	NA	TRBD1	CASSRLGQGGGYTF	TGTGCCAGCAGTCGCTTGGGACAGGGCGGTGGCTACACCTTC
TRBV6-6	TRBJ2-7	few	NA	CASSPPTSAGYEQYF	TGTGCCAGCAGCCCACCCACTAGTGCGGGCTACGAGCAGTACTTC
TRBV5-4	TRBJ1-2	NA	TRBD1	CASSFWTGNNYGYTF	TGTGCCAGCAGCTTCTGGACAGGAAATAACTATGGCTACACCTTC
TRBV9	TRBJ2-3	NA	TRBD2	CASSVGAGGSTDTQYF	TGTGCCAGCAGCGTAGGGGCGGGAGGGAGCACAGATACGCAGTATTTT
TRBV7-2	TRBJ2-7	NA	TRBD2	CASRPTSGAYEQYF	TGTGCCAGCAGACCCACTAGCGGAGCCTACGAGCAGTACTTC
TRBV6-5	TRBJ2-7	NA	NA	CASSYSTVGGEQYF	TGTGCCAGCAGTTACTCGACCGTGGGGGGCGAGCAGTACTTC
TRBV6-1	TRBJ2-1	NA	TRBD2	CASRSGGSVPQQFF	TGTGCCAGCAGATCGGGAGGTAGCGTCCCACAGCAGTTCTTC
TRBV28	TRBJ2-7	few	TRBD1	CASGQGPSYEQYF	TGTGCCAGCGGACAGGGCCCCTCCTACGAGCAGTACTTC
TRBV5-8	TRBJ2-7	once	TRBD1	CASSAWTGNEQYF	TGTGCCAGCAGCGCCTGGACAGGGAACGAGCAGTACTTC
TRBV5-1	TRBJ2-1	NA	TRBD2	CASSWQTSGFQDEQFF	TGCGCCAGCAGCTGGCAGACTAGCGGGTTCCAGGATGAGCAGTTCTTC
TRBV6-1	TRBJ2-3	NA	NA	CASSESLDTQYF	TGTGCCAGCAGTGAAAGCCTTGATACGCAGTATTTT
TRBV6-5	TRBJ1-1	once	NA	CASILNTEAFF	TGTGCCAGCATATTGAACACTGAAGCTTTCTTT
TRBV7-2	TRBJ1-3	NA	NA	CASIVARAFSGNTIYF	TGTGCCAGCATCGTCGCGCGGGCTTTCTCTGGAAACACCATATATTTT
TRBV30	TRBJ2-2	NA	NA	CAWSVLAGNTGELFF	TGTGCCTGGAGTGTGCTAGCTGGGAACACCGGGGAGCTGTTTTTT
TRBV28	TRBJ2-7	NA	TRBD1	CASSPGGTYEQYF	TGTGCCAGCAGTCCAGGGGGCACGTACGAGCAGTACTTC
TRBV2	TRBJ2-7	NA	NA	CASSEKGSGVGEQYF	TGTGCCAGCAGTGAAAAGGGGTCGGGAGTGGGCGAGCAGTACTTC
TRBV5-1	TRBJ2-3	NA	NA	CASSLTNNPGGGQYF	TGCGCCAGCAGCCTTACCAACAATCCTGGGGGCGGGCAGTATTTT
TRBV13	TRBJ1-2	NA	TRBD1	CASSTRSGTAYYGYTF	TGTGCCAGCAGCACCCGATCCGGGACAGCATACTATGGCTACACCTTC
TRBV5-4	TRBJ2-5	NA	NA	CASSYRGGETQYF	TGTGCCAGCAGCTACAGGGGGGGAGAGACCCAGTACTTC
TRBV28	TRBJ2-1	once	NA	CASSPPGPLNEQFF	TGTGCCAGCAGTCCACCGGGTCCCCTCAATGAGCAGTTCTTC
TRBV5-1	TRBJ1-6	once	TRBD1	CASSSNRGDNSPLHF	TGCGCCAGCAGCAGTAACAGGGGAGATAATTCACCCCTCCACTTT
TRBV27	TRBJ2-1	NA	NA	CASSTSDYNEQFF	TGTGCCAGCAGCACCAGCGATTACAATGAGCAGTTCTTC
TRBV6-5	TRBJ1-6	NA	NA	CASGFGPGDLHF	TGTGCCAGCGGGTTTGGGCCGGGGGACCTCCACTTT
TRBV29-1	TRBJ2-2	NA	NA	CSARSGGGGELFF	TGCAGCGCCCGATCGGGGGGCGGAGGGGAGCTGTTTTTT